This T cell receptor beta chain emerged from a study of T cell repertoires in cytomegalovirus infection. Study context: CMV infection together with matching HLA type was indicated by public TCR beta signatures.

TCRdb recomputed calls from the reads with MiXCR, one row per CDR3 protein. The sample contains some 200,000 distinct CDR3 sequences, nearly 9.5% of which appear only once. V trimming: 0 bases; J trimming: 5 bases; junction bases outside the gene matches: 0. The germline CDR1 and CDR2 sequences are SEHNR and FQNEAQ (reference sequence). CDR3 length equals 15 residues. This clonotype was counted ten times or more. The antigen is not known. Whole-study findings and limits: HLA-C-restricted CMV-specific TCR beta clonotypes were dominant in the ex vivo response. Cumulative frequency of public TCR beta families picked out carriers of CMV plus the relevant HLA.

This clonotype was obtained from a human donor in good health (CMV status not recorded). Some clones in this sample may be carry-over from other donors' samples. Sequenced sample: PBMCs. The chain has TRBV7-9 and TRBJ2-1; 11 bases fit TRBD2. The CDR3 DNA follows: TGTGCCAGCAGCTTAGCACTAGCGGGGGACAATGAGCAGTTCTTC. It translates to CASSLALAGDNEQFF.